The rows below give T cell receptor beta chains drawn from one sample of a study of blood T cell repertoires in COVID-19. The assay was immunoSEQ multiplex PCR, and TCRdb's table has in-frame clones only and misses some. The table includes about 400,000 clones, more than 80% detected once. The specimen was peripheral blood. The origin of the receptors is a man aged 35 to 55 with acute or convalescent COVID-19. Both conserved end residues are part of each CDR3. A D gene is named only where the DNA matches it firmly.

. | TRBJ2-1 | TRBV7-9 | TGTGCCAGCAGCTTGTACGGCCGGGATGGGAATGAGCAGTTCTTC | CASSLYGRDGNEQFF
. | TRBJ1-1 | TRBV19 | TGTGCCACCCGACAGAACACTGAAGCTTTCTTT | CATRQNTEAFF
TRBD2 | TRBJ2-5 | TRBV9 | TGTGCCAGCAGCCCGAGACTAGCGGGAGGGAATTGGGCCCAGTACTTC | CASSPRLAGGNWAQYF
. | TRBJ2-7 | TRBV28 | TGTGCCAGCAGTTTAGCGGGGAAGTTTTCAACCTACGAGCAGTACTTC | CASSLAGKFSTYEQYF
. | TRBJ2-5 | TRBV7-3 | TGTGCCAGCAGCCGAAATAGCGGAGAGACCCAGTACTTC | CASSRNSGETQYF
TRBD1 | TRBJ1-1 | TRBV11-2 | TGTGCCAGCAGCTTAGGACAGGGAGTTGTAGCTTTCTTT | CASSLGQGVVAFF
TRBD2 | TRBJ2-3 | TRBV20-1 | TGCAGTGCTGGTGCCGGGACTACCTACACAGATACGCAGTATTTT | CSAGAGTTYTDTQYF
. | TRBJ2-7 | TRBV12-3/TRBV12-4 | TGTGCCAGCAGCCCAGGACTGTCCGAGCAGTACTTC | CASSPGLSEQYF
TRBD2 | TRBJ2-1 | TRBV7-3 | TGTGCCAGCAGCTCCCAAGGAGCGGGGGTAGGGTTCAATGAGCAGTTCTTC | CASSSQGAGVGFNEQFF
. | TRBJ2-3 | TRBV6-4 | TGTGCCAGCAGTGACTCCTGGCAGGGCGTGGATACGCAGTATTTT | CASSDSWQGVDTQYF
TRBD2 | TRBJ2-1 | TRBV4-3 | TGCGCCAGCAGCCAAGATCGGGGGGAACCGCGGTTCTTC | CASSQDRGEPRFF
TRBD1 | TRBJ1-5 | TRBV9 | TGTGCCAGCAGCGCGACAGGGGCCAATCAGCCCCAGCATTTT | CASSATGANQPQHF
. | TRBJ1-2 | TRBV19 | TGTGCCAGTAGTATCCCGGGACAACTTAACTATGGCTACACCTTC | CASSIPGQLNYGYTF
TRBD2 | TRBJ2-1 | TRBV4-2 | TGTGCCAGCAGCCAAGGCGGGAGCTCCTACAATGAGCAGTTCTTC | CASSQGGSSYNEQFF
TRBD2 | TRBJ2-1 | TRBV27 | TGTGCCAGCAGTTTATACCAGCGGGGGGTTAATGAGCAGTTCTTC | CASSLYQRGVNEQFF